The following is a TCR beta chain sequence with its context. Per the original data handling: Amplifying reference gene primers gave estimates of nucleated cell counts. The protocol was immunoSEQ multiplex PCR, while the TCRdb copy is restricted to in-frame clones and leaves out a portion. That table is the source of V, J and clone size, and D and trimming were worked out from the DNA. The data contain about 300,000 clones, around 84% of them singletons. This sample is part of a study of blood T cell repertoires in COVID-19. Study-wide context: Collection of acute and convalescent COVID-19 samples took place in the United States, Italy and Spain.

The CDR3 runs 14 residues. V was clipped by 0 bases and J by 5 bases, with 11 bases between them. CDR1 is SGHTS and CDR2 is YDEGEE in the germline V gene. The chain joins TRBV5-8 to TRBJ1-2; D not certain. The origin of this receptor is an older man with acute or convalescent COVID-19. The sample comprised peripheral blood. Here the CDR3 reads CASSLAMRQYGYTF. The CDR3 DNA sequence: TGTGCCAGCAGCTTGGCCATGCGGCAATATGGCTACACCTTC.